This T cell receptor (beta chain) was identified during a study of blood T cell repertoires in COVID-19. The overall study: From T cells, B-cell-depleted T cells, or PBMCs came the material, which was cDNA or gDNA.

Per the original data handling: Estimates of nucleated cell counts were drawn from the amplification of reference gene primers. The protocol was immunoSEQ multiplex PCR, while the TCRdb copy is restricted to in-frame clones and leaves out a portion. V and J calls and clone size are copied from that table; D and trimming were computed from the DNA. The repertoire holds roughly 87,000 clones, about two thirds seen once, with over 13% in the top ten. The CDR3 sequence is 15 residues long. Trimming pared 1 base from V and 1 base from J, leaving 10 bases between. Per the germline V gene, CDR1 is LNHDA and CDR2 is SQIVND (reference sequence).

The chain is built from TRBV19 and TRBJ1-1, with a tentative D call TRBD1 (5 bases). The clonotype originates from an elderly woman with acute or convalescent COVID-19. The sequenced sample consisted of peripheral blood. The CDR3 DNA reads as TGTGCCAGTAGTATAGTAGGGCAGGGGAACACTGAAGCTTTCTTT. Translated: CASSIVGQGNTEAFF. Together with reference TRBV19 and TRBJ1-1, the CDR3 gives the full variable domain: DGGITQSPKYLFRKEGQNVTLSCEQNLNHDAMYWYRQDPGQGLRLIYYSQIVNDFQKGDIAEGYSVSREKKESFPLTVTSAQKNPTAFYLCASSIVGQGNTEAFFGQGTRLTVV.